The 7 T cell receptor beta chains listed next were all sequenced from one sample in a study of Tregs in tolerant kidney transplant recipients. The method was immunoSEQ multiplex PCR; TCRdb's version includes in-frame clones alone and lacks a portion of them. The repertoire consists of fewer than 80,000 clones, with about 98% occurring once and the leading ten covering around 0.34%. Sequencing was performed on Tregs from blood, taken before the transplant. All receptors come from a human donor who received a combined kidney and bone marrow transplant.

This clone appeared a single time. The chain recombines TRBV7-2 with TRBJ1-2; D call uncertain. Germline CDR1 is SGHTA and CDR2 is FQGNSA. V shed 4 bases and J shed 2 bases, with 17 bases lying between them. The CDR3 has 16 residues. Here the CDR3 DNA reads TGTGCCAGCAGCTCCCTAGCGGAAGGGCGGAACTATGGCTACACCTTC. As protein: CASSSLAEGRNYGYTF.

CDR3 DNA sequence: TGCGCCAGCAGCCAAGATATTCGCTCCTACAATGAGCAGTTCTTC. Protein: CASSQDIRSYNEQFF. The gene calls are TRBV4-3 and TRBJ2-1; D not resolved. Germline loops: CDR1 LGHNA, CDR2 YSLEER. V was cut by 0 bases and J by 0 bases, with 6 bases left in between. The CDR3 sequence is 15 residues long.

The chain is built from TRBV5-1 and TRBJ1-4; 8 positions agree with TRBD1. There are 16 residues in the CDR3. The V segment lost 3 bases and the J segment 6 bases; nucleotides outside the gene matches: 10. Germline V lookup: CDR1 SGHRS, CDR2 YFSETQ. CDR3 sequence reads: CASSYVTRGPDEKLFF. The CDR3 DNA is TGCGCCAGCAGCTATGTTACCAGGGGGCCGGATGAAAAACTGTTTTTT.

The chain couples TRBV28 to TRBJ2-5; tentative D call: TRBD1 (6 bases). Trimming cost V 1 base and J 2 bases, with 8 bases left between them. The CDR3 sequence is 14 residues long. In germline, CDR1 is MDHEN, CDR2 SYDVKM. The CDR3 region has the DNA TGTGCCAGCAGTTTATCTCAGGGGCAAGAGACCCAGTACTTC. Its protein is CASSLSQGQETQYF.

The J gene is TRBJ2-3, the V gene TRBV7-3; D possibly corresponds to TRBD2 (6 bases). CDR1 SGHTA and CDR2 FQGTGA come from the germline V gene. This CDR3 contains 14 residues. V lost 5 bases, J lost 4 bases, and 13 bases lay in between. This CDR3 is CASSLTGGADTQYF. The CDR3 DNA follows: TGTGCCAGCAGCCTTACCGGGGGAGCAGATACGCAGTATTTT.

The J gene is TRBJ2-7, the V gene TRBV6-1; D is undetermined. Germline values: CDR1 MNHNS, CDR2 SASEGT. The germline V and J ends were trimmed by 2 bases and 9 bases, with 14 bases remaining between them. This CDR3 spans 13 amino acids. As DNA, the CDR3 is TGTGCCAGCAGTGAATTGGCCCCGTCCCCGCAGTACTTC. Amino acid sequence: CASSELAPSPQYF.

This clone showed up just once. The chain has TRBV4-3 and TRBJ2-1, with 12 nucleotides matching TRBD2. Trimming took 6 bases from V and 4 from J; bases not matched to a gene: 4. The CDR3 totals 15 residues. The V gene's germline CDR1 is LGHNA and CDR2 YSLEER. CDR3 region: CASSSGTSGYNEQFF. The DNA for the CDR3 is TGCGCCAGCAGTTCCGGGACTAGCGGGTACAATGAGCAGTTCTTC.